This TCR beta chain was sequenced during a study of human T cells and chemical hapten exposure. At the level of the study: The study lasted approximately 25 weeks, and patients were dosed weekly with diphenylcyclopropenone on the scalp throughout. The upper back received 0.01% DPC by patch testing, with results read at 6 days. Study-wide results and limits: Compared to controls, expanded TCRs made significantly more large clusters of similar CDR3s.

Single cDNA molecules in the library carried unique molecular identifiers attached during preparation. TCRdb re-derived calls from the RACE reads in MiXCR, one entry per CDR3 protein. The data show around 50,000 distinct CDR3 sequences, 7.5% to 10% seen once. The CDR3 is made up of 13 amino acids. V was trimmed by 0 bases and J by 10 bases, leaving 9 bases between them. CDR1 is LGHDT, CDR2 YNNKEL, per germline (reference sequence). This clonotype was seen at least ten times. Its antigen is currently unknown. The sample's time point: patch test 2, 6 weeks after DPC sensitization. Treatment given: therapeutic diphenylcyclopropenone sensitization with weekly scalp DPC.

The chain links TRBV3-1 to TRBJ1-4; a weak D match, TRBD1 (5 bases). Sample: whole blood, taken in connection with sensitization to the hapten diphenylcyclopropenone (DPC). This sequence originates from a woman between 50 and 59 years old with alopecia areata. Some clones in this sample may be carry-over from other donors' samples. CDR3 region: CASSQDGGRKLFF. The CDR3 DNA follows: TGTGCCAGCAGCCAAGACGGGGGGAGAAAACTGTTTTTT. Using reference TRBV3-1 and TRBJ1-4 for the parts outside the CDR3, the full variable domain is DTAVSQTPKYLVTQMGNDKSIKCEQNLGHDTMYWYKQDSKKFLKIMFSYNNKELIINETVPNRFSPKSPDKAHLNLHINSLELGDSAVYFCASSQDGGRKLFFGSGTQLSVL.